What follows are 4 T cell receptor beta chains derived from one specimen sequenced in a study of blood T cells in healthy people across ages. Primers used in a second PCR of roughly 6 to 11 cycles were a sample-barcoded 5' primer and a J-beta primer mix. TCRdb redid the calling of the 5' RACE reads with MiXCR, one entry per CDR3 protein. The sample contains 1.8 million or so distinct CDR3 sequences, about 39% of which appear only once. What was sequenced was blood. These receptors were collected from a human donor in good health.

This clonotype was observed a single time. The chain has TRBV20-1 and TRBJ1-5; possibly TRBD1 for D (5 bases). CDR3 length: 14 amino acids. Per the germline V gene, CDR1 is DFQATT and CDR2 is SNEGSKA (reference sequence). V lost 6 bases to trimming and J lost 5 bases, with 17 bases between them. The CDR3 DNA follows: TGCAGTGCCATAGACCAGGGACGGCATCAGCCCCAGCATTTT. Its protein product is CSAIDQGRHQPQHF.

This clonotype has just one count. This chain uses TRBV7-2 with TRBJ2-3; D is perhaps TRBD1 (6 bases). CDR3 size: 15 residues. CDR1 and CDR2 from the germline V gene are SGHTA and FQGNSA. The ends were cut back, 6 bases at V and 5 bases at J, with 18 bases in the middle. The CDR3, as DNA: TGTGCCAGCAGTATAACAGGGCTCGGTGTAGATACGCAGTATTTT. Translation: CASSITGLGVDTQYF.

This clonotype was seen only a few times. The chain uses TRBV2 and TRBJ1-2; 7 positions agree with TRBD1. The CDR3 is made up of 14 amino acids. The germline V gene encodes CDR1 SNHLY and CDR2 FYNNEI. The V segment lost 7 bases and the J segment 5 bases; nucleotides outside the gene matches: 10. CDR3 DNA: TGTGCCAGCACCCGAAGGGGGCGAGGGTATGGCTACACCTTC. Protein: CASTRRGRGYGYTF.

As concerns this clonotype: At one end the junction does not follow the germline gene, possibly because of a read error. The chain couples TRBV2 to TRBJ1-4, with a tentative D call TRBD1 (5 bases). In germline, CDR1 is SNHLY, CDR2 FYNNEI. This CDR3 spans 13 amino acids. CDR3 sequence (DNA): TGTGCCAGCAGTAGGGACGGGAATGAAGAACTGTTTTTT. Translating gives CASSRDGNEELFF.